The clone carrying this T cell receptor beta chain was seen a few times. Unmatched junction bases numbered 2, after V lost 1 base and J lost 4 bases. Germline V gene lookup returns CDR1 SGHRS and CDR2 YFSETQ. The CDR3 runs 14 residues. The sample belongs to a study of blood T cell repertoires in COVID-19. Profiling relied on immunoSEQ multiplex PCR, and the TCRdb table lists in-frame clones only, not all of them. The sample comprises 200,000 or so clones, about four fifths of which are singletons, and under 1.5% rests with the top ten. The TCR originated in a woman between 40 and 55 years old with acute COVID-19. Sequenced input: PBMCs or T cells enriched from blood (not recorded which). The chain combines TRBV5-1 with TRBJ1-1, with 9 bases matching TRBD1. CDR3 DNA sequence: TGCGCCAGCAGCTTGCCGACAGGGGGCACTGAAGCTTTCTTT. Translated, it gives CASSLPTGGTEAFF.